The 12 T cell receptor beta chains below were found in one sample sequenced in a study of naive and memory T cell subsets. Ligated cDNA underwent four rounds of PCR with nested alpha and beta constant region primers and SP2. TCRdb re-called the 5' RACE reads with MiXCR, one entry per CDR3 protein. Here the sample spans more than 45,000 distinct CDR3 sequences, approximately 7.2% being singletons. TCR cDNA received a 3' ligated oligonucleotide that carried a UMI. The origin of the receptors is a male donor in good health.

Regarding this clonotype: This clone may be a read error of a much larger clone one base away. CDR3 in DNA: TGCAGCGTGGGAGGGTCTTTGACAGGGTCAAGCTCTGAGGCCAACGTCCTGACTTTC. It codes for CSVGGSLTGSSSEANVLTF. The chain joins TRBV29-1 to TRBJ2-6; possibly TRBD1 or TRBD2 for D (7 bases each). This CDR3 comprises 19 residues. Germline V CDR1 and CDR2: SQVTM, ANQGSEA. Filled out from reference TRBV29-1 and TRBJ2-6, the complete variable domain reads SAVISQKPSRDICQRGTSLTIQCQVDSQVTMMFWYRQQPGQSLTLIATANQGSEATYESGFVIDKFPISRPNLTFSTLTVSNMSPEDSSIYLCSVGGSLTGSSSEANVLTFGAGSRLTVL.

The chain carries TRBV19 and TRBJ2-2; 13 positions match TRBD2. J gave up 8 bases and V 6 bases, and 3 bases lay outside the gene matches. Germline-derived CDR1 and CDR2 are LNHDA and SQIVND (reference sequence). This CDR3 has 14 residues. CDR3 sequence: CASSGLAGAGELFF. CDR3 nucleotide sequence: TGTGCCAGTAGCGGACTAGCGGGAGCTGGGGAGCTGTTTTTT.

Only a few counts were recorded for this clonotype. The genes are TRBV6-5 and TRBJ2-3, with 8 bases identical to TRBD2. The V and J ends lost 1 base and 5 bases, in that order; junction bases with no gene match: 14. Germline assignment: CDR1 MNHEY and CDR2 SVGAGI. CDR3 length equals 18 residues. The CDR3 loop is CASSYWASGRGQGDTQYF. The CDR3, as DNA: TGTGCCAGCAGTTACTGGGCGAGCGGGAGAGGGCAGGGAGATACGCAGTATTTT.

The chain uses TRBV5-1 and TRBJ2-5; the match to TRBD2 covers 7 bases. The V segment lost 0 bases and the J segment 5 bases; nucleotides outside the gene matches: 10. The CDR3 extends over 16 amino acids. Looked up from germline, CDR1 is SGHRS and CDR2 is YFSETQ. As DNA, the CDR3 is TGCGCCAGCAGCTTGGACGGGGGAGGGCCAAGGGAGACCCAGTACTTC. This encodes CASSLDGGGPRETQYF.

The chain carries TRBV20-1 and TRBJ2-7, with 9 bases lining up with TRBD2. V was clipped by 6 bases and J by 2 bases; unmatched bases: 5. The CDR3 loop spans 13 amino acids. Germline V gives CDR1 DFQATT, CDR2 SNEGSKA (reference sequence). The CDR3 spells CSACGGGAYEQYF. DNA of the CDR3: TGCAGTGCATGCGGGGGGGGGGCCTACGAGCAGTACTTC.

The sample holds many counts of this clonotype. The J gene is TRBJ2-7, the V gene TRBV5-5, with no clear D. CDR1 is SGHKS, CDR2 YYEKEE, per germline (reference sequence). V gave up 0 bases and J gave up 6 bases, with 10 bases separating them. The CDR3 consists of 13 residues. DNA of the CDR3: TGTGCCAGCAGCTTGGTTTGGGAAAGCGAGCAGTACTTC. This sequence encodes CASSLVWESEQYF. Drawing the rest from reference TRBV5-5 and TRBJ2-7, the complete variable domain is DAGVTQSPTHLIKTRGQQVTLRCSPISGHKSVSWYQQVLGQGPQFIFQYYEKEERGRGNFPDRFSARQFPNYSSELNVNALLLGDSALYLCASSLVWESEQYFGPGTRLTVT.

This clonotype came up a few times. This chain uses TRBV7-2 with TRBJ1-1; D remains unclear. Germline CDR1 reads SGHTA; CDR2 reads FQGNSA. This CDR3 has 19 residues. V was cut by 1 base and J by 2 bases, with 23 bases left in between. The CDR3 loop reads CASSLVIIAGRNLNTEAFF. DNA for the CDR3: TGTGCCAGCAGCTTAGTTATTATAGCAGGCCGAAACCTTAACACTGAAGCTTTCTTT.

With respect to this clonotype: One end of the junction is discordant with germline, which a read error may explain. The V call is TRBV19, the J call TRBJ2-4; TRBD2 might be the D (6 bases). The CDR3 spans 19 residues. Germline V gene data show CDR1 as LNHDA and CDR2 as SQIVND (reference sequence). The CDR3 spells CASSMDSGTLDRAKNTQYF. The CDR3 DNA reads TGTGCCAGTAGTATGGATTCCGGGACTCTCGATCGAGCCAAAAACACTCAGTACTTC.

V usage is TRBV20-1 and J usage is TRBJ2-3, with D unresolved. With 5 bases removed from V and 6 bases from J, the gap between germline ends came to 9 bases. CDR1 is DFQATT, CDR2 SNEGSKA, per germline (reference sequence). This CDR3 is 11 amino acids long. CDR3 loop: CSAPIADTQYF. The CDR3 DNA follows: TGCAGTGCTCCTATTGCGGATACGCAGTATTTT.

This clonotype was counted many times. The chain uses TRBV5-1 and TRBJ2-5, with 11 bases fitting TRBD2. The CDR3 has 14 residues. Trimming cost V 4 bases and J 3 bases; bases outside gene matches: 2. Germline CDR1 SGHRS, CDR2 YFSETQ. CDR3 in DNA: TGCGCCAGCAGCACGGGACTAGCGGAAGAGACCCAGTACTTC. Translated, it gives CASSTGLAEETQYF.

This clonotype has more than one count but fewer than ten. The CDR3 DNA sequence: TGTGCCAGCAGTTCTCGGTTAACTGAAGCTTTCTTT. Its translation: CASSSRLTEAFF. The rearrangement uses TRBV6-6 and TRBJ1-1, with D unresolved. The CDR3 extends over 12 amino acids. Germline assignment: CDR1 MNHNY and CDR2 SVGAGI (reference sequence). Trimming removed 4 bases at V and 5 bases at J, with 8 bases between.

This clonotype showed up just a few times. The genes are TRBV5-1 and TRBJ2-5; the match to TRBD1 covers 7 bases. V trimming: 6 bases; J trimming: 2 bases; junction bases outside the gene matches: 10. CDR3 length: 15 amino acids. Per the germline V gene, CDR1 is SGHRS and CDR2 is YFSETQ. CDR3 sequence reads: CASTLTPGQQETQYF. CDR3 DNA: TGCGCCAGCACCCTAACACCGGGACAGCAAGAGACCCAGTACTTC.